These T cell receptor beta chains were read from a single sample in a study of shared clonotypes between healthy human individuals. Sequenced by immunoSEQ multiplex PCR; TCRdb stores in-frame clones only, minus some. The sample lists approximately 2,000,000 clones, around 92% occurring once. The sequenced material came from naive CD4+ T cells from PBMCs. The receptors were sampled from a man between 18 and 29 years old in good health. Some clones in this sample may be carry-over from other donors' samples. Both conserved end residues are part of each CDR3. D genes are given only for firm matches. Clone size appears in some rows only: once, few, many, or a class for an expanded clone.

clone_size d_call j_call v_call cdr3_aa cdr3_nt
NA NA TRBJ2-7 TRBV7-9 CASSLVSGGEQYF TGTGCCAGCAGCTTAGTTTCCGGCGGCGAGCAGTACTTC
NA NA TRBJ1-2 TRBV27 CASSRVGNYGYTF TGTGCCAGCAGTCGCGTGGGGAACTATGGCTACACCTTC
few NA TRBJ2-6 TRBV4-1 CASSQVVQTGANVLTF TGCGCCAGCAGCCAAGTCGTGCAGACTGGGGCCAACGTCCTGACTTTC
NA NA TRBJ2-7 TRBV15 CATSVRSQYEQYF TGTGCCACCAGCGTCAGATCCCAGTACGAGCAGTACTTC
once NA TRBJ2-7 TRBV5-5 CASSLDLVSSYEQYF TGTGCCAGCAGCTTGGATCTCGTCTCCTCCTACGAGCAGTACTTC
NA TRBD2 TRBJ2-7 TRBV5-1 CASNYLAGAYEQYF TGCGCCAGCAACTATCTAGCGGGAGCTTACGAGCAGTACTTC
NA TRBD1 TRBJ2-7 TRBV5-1 CASSRQGPSYEQYF TGCGCCAGCAGTCGACAGGGTCCATCCTACGAGCAGTACTTC
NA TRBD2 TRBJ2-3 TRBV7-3 CASSLREGDTQYF TGTGCCAGCAGCTTAAGGGAGGGAGATACGCAGTATTTT
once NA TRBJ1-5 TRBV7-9 CASSRSGGQPQHF TGTGCCAGCAGCCGCAGCGGGGGTCAGCCCCAGCATTTT
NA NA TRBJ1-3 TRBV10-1 CASSFSDSGNTIYF TGCGCCAGCAGTTTTTCGGACTCTGGAAACACCATATATTTT
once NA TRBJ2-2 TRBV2 CASRAPGRRTGELFF TGTGCCAGCAGAGCCCCAGGGAGGAGGACCGGGGAGCTGTTTTTT
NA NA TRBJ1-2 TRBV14 CASSQIGQLRNYGYTF TGTGCCAGCAGCCAGATCGGACAGCTCCGAAACTATGGCTACACCTTC
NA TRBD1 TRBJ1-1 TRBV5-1 CASSGGQYNTEAFF TGCGCCAGCAGCGGGGGACAGTACAACACTGAAGCTTTCTTT
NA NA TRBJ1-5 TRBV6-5 CASRPLGGGNQPQHF TGTGCCAGCCGGCCCTTAGGGGGGGGCAATCAGCCCCAGCATTTT
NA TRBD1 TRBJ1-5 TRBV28 CASSLGGTGAGQPQHF TGTGCCAGCAGTTTAGGGGGAACAGGGGCTGGTCAGCCCCAGCATTTT
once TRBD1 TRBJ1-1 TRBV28 CASSEVGQGLPQAFF TGTGCCAGCAGTGAGGTGGGACAGGGTCTTCCTCAAGCTTTCTTT
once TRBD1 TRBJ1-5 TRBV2 CASSDRTGGYQPQHF TGTGCCAGCAGTGATCGGACAGGGGGATATCAGCCCCAGCATTTT
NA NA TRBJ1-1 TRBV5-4 CASSPSDGAEAFF TGTGCCAGCAGCCCCTCAGATGGTGCTGAAGCTTTCTTT
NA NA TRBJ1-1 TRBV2 CASSEWGLGNTEAFF TGTGCCAGCAGTGAATGGGGGCTAGGGAACACTGAAGCTTTCTTT
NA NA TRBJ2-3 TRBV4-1 CAAREEDTQYF TGTGCCGCCCGAGAGGAAGATACGCAGTATTTT
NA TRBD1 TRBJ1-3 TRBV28 CASSPYGQGIRSGNTIYF TGTGCCAGCAGCCCTTATGGACAGGGCATCCGCTCTGGAAACACCATATATTTT
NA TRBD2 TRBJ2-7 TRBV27 CASSSPGSGRAYEQYF TGTGCCAGCAGTTCACCGGGAAGCGGGAGGGCCTACGAGCAGTACTTC
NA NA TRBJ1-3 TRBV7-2 CASSGPLSGNTIYF TGTGCCAGCAGCGGGCCCCTCTCTGGAAACACCATATATTTT
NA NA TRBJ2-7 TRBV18 CASSGAGVGYEQYF TGTGCCAGCTCAGGGGCAGGGGTTGGGTACGAGCAGTACTTC
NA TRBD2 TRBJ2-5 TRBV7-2 CASSLAGRLFGETQYF TGTGCCAGCAGCTTAGCCGGGAGGTTGTTTGGAGAGACCCAGTACTTC
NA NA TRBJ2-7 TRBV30 CGSSSDYEQYF TGTGGGTCCAGCTCAGACTACGAGCAGTACTTC
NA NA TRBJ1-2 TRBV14 CASSQARRGSYGYTF TGTGCCAGCAGCCAAGCCCGTAGGGGGTCCTATGGCTACACCTTC
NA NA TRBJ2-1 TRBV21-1 CASTQGETGGNEQFF TGTGCCAGCACCCAAGGGGAGACAGGGGGCAATGAGCAGTTCTTC
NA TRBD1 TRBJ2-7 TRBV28 CASSFGSTGPYF TGTGCCAGCAGTTTTGGCTCGACAGGGCCGTACTTC
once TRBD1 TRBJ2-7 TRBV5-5 CASSWDRASYEQYF TGTGCCAGCAGCTGGGACAGGGCCTCCTACGAGCAGTACTTC
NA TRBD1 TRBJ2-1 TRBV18 CASSPLNGQDNEQFF TGTGCCAGCTCACCACTAAATGGACAGGACAATGAGCAGTTCTTC
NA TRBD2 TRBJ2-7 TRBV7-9 CASTDQGPAGGSYEQYF TGTGCCAGCACCGACCAGGGGCCAGCGGGAGGTAGTTACGAGCAGTACTTC
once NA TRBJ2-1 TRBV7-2 CASSLEVSSYNEQFF TGTGCCAGCAGCCTCGAGGTTAGCTCCTACAATGAGCAGTTCTTC
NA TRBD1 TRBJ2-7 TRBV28 CASSLSTGGAGKPYEQYF TGTGCCAGCAGTTTATCCACAGGGGGCGCGGGAAAACCCTACGAGCAGTACTTC
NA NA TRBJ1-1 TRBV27 CASSIRGRGDTEAFF TGTGCCAGCAGTATCCGAGGACGGGGGGACACTGAAGCTTTCTTT
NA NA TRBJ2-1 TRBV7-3 CASRRSPEYNEQFF TGTGCCAGCAGGCGTAGCCCGGAATACAATGAGCAGTTCTTC
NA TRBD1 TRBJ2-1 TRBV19 CASTRFPGQSYNEQFF TGTGCCAGTACTCGTTTTCCGGGACAGAGCTACAATGAGCAGTTCTTC
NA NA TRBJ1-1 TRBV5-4 CASSQMMNTEAFF TGTGCCAGCAGCCAGATGATGAACACTGAAGCTTTCTTT
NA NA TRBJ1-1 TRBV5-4 CASSLAGTGEAFF TGTGCCAGCAGCTTGGCCGGTACAGGTGAAGCTTTCTTT
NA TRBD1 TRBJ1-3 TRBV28 CASIPQGAGGNTIYF TGTGCCAGCATCCCACAGGGGGCTGGTGGAAACACCATATATTTT
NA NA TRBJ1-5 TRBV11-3 CASSPVRGGHNQPQHF TGTGCCAGCAGCCCAGTTCGAGGGGGGCACAATCAGCCCCAGCATTTT
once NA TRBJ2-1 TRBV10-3 CAIRSGTPSSNEQFF TGTGCCATCAGGTCCGGGACGCCTAGCTCAAATGAGCAGTTCTTC
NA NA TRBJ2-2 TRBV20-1 CSASRGELFF TGCAGTGCTAGTCGAGGGGAGCTGTTTTTT
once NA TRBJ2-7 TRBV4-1 CASSQSLSTASYEQYF TGCGCCAGCAGCCAATCATTGAGCACAGCCTCCTACGAGCAGTACTTC